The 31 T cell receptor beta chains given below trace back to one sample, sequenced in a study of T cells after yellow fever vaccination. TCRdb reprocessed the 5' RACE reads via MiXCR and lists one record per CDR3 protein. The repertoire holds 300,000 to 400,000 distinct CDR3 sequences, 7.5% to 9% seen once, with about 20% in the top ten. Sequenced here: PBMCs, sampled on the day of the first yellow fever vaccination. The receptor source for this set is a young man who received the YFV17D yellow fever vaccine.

CDR3 amino acids: CASSYGGPTSDTQYF. CDR3 nucleotide sequence: TGTGCCAGCAGTTATGGAGGTCCCACCTCAGATACGCAGTATTTT. This chain uses TRBV6-2 or TRBV6-3 with TRBJ2-3; D perhaps matches TRBD2 (5 bases). The CDR3 covers 15 residues. Between the trimmed V and J ends, which lost 3 bases and 4 bases, there was a span of 14 bases. The V gene's germline CDR1 is MNHEY and CDR2 SVGEGT.

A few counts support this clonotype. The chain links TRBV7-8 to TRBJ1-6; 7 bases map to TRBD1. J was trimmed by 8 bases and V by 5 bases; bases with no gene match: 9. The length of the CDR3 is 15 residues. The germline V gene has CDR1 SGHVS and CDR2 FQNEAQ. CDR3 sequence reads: CASSTEGQLDSPLHF. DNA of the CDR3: TGTGCCAGCAGCACAGAGGGACAGCTCGATTCACCCCTCCACTTT.

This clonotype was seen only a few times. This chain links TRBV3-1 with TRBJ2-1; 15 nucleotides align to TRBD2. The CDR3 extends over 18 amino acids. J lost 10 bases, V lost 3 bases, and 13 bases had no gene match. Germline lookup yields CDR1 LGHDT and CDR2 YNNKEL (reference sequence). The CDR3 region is CASSHWTSGGAIVWEQFF. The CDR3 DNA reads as TGTGCCAGCAGCCACTGGACTAGCGGGGGGGCGATTGTCTGGGAGCAGTTCTTC.

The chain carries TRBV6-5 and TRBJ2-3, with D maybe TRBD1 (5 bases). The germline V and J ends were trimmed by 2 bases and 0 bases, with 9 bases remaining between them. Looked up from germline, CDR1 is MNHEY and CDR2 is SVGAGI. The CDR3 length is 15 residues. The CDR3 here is CASSYGATSTDTQYF. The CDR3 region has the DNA TGTGCCAGCAGTTACGGGGCGACTAGCACAGATACGCAGTATTTT.

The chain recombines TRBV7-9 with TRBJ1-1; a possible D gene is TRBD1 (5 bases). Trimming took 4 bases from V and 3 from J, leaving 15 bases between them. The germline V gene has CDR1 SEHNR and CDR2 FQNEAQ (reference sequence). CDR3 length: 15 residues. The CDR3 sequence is CASSSAGGGHTEAFF. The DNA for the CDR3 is TGTGCCAGCAGCTCAGCGGGGGGAGGCCACACTGAAGCTTTCTTT. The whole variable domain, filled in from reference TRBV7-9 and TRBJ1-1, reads DTGVSQNPRHKITKRGQNVTFRCDPISEHNRLYWYRQTLGQGPEFLTYFQNEAQLEKSRLLSDRFSAERPKGSFSTLEIQRTEQGDSAMYLCASSSAGGGHTEAFFGQGTRLTVV.

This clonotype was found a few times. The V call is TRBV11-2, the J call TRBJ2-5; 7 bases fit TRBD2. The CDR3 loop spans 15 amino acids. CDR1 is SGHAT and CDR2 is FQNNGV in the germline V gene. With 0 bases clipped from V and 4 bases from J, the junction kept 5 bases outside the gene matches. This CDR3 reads CASSLDGGGGETQYF. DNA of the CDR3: TGTGCCAGCAGCTTAGATGGCGGGGGAGGAGAGACCCAGTACTTC.

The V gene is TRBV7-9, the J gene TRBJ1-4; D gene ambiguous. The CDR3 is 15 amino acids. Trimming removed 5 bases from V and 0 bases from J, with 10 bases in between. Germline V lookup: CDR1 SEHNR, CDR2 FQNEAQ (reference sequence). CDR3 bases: TGTGCCAGCAGCCTCCCAGTAGCAACTAATGAAAAACTGTTTTTT. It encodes CASSLPVATNEKLFF.

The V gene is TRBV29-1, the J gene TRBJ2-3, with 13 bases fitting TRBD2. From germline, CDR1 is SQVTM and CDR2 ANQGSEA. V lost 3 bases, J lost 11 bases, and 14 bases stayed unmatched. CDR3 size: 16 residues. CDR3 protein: CSVDTQGTSGAWEQYF. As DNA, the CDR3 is TGCAGCGTTGATACACAAGGGACTAGCGGGGCTTGGGAGCAGTATTTT.

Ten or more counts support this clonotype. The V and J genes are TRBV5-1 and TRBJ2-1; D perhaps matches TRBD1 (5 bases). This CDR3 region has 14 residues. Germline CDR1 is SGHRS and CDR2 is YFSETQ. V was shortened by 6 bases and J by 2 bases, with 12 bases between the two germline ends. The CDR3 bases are TGCGCCAGCAATAAGGGGCTTCCCTACAATGAGCAGTTCTTC. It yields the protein CASNKGLPYNEQFF.

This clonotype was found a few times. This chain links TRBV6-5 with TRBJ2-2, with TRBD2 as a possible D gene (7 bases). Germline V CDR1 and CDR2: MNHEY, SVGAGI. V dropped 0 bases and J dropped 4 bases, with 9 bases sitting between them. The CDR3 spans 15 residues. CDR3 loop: CASSYSGGLTGELFF. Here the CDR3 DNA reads TGTGCCAGCAGTTACTCCGGGGGGCTCACCGGGGAGCTGTTTTTT.

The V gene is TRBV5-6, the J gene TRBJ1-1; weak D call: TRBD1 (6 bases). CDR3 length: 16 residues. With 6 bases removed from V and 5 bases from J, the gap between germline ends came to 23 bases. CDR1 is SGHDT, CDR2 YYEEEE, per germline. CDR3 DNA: TGTGCCAGCACCCTCGGACGGGGGCACATCCAAACTGAAGCTTTCTTT. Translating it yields CASTLGRGHIQTEAFF.

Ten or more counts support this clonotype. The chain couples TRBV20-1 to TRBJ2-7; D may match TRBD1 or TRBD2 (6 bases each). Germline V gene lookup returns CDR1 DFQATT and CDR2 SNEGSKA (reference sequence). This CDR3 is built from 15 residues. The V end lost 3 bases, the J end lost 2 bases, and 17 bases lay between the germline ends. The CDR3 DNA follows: TGCAGTGCTAGTTGGGGGCCGGGGGCGCCCTACGAGCAGTACTTC. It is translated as CSASWGPGAPYEQYF.

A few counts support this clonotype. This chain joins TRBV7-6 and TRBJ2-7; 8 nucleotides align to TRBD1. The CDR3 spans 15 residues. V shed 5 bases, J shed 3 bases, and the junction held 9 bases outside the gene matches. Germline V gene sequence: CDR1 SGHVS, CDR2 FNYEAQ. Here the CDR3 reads CASSPNPGTGYEQYF. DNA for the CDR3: TGTGCCAGCAGCCCGAACCCCGGGACAGGCTACGAGCAGTACTTC.

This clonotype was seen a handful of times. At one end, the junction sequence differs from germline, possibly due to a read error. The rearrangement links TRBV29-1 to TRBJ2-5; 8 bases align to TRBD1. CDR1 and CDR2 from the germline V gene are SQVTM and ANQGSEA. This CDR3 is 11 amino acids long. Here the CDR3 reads CSVEDGDRRGF. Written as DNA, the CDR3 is TGCAGCGTTGAAGATGGGGACAGGAGGGGCTTC. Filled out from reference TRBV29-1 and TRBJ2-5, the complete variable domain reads SAVISQKPSRDICQRGTSLTIQCQVDSQVTMMFWYRQQPGQSLTLIATANQGSEATYESGFVIDKFPISRPNLTFSTLTVSNMSPEDSSIYLCSVEDGDRRGFGPGTRLLVL.

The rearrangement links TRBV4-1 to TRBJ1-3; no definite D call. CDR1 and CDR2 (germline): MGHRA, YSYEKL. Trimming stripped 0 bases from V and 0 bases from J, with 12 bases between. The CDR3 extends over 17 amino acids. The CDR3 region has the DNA TGCGCCAGCAGCCAAGATTACTATGCGAACTCTGGAAACACCATATATTTT. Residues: CASSQDYYANSGNTIYF.

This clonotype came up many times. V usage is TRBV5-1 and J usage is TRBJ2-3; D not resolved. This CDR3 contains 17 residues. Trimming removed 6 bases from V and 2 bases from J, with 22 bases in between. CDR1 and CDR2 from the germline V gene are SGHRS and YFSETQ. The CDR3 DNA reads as TGCGCCAGCACCCCTCTACCCTTGACCGGCACCACAGATACGCAGTATTTT. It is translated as CASTPLPLTGTTDTQYF.

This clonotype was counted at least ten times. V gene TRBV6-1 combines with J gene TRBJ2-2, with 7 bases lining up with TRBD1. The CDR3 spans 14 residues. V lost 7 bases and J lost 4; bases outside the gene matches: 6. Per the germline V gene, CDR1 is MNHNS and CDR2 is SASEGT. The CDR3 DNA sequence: TGTGCCAGCACCCTCAACAGGGGCACCGGGGAGCTGTTTTTT. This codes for CASTLNRGTGELFF.

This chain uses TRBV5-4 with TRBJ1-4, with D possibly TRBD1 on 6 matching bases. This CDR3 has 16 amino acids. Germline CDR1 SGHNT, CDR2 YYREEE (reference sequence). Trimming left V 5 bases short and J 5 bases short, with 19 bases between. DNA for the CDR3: TGTGCCAGCAGTCAGAACCGGCGGGGACAAAATGAAAAACTGTTTTTT. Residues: CASSQNRRGQNEKLFF. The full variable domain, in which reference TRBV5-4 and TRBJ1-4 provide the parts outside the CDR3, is ETGVTQSPTHLIKTRGQQVTLRCSSQSGHNTVSWYQQALGQGPQFIFQYYREEENGRGNFPPRFSGLQFPNYSSELNVNALELDDSALYLCASSQNRRGQNEKLFFGSGTQLSVL.

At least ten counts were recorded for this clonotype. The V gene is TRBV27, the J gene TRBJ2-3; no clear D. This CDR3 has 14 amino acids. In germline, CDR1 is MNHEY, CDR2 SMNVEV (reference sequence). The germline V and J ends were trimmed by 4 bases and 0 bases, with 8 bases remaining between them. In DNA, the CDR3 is TGTGCCAGCAGTTCACTGGGTAGCACAGATACGCAGTATTTT. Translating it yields CASSSLGSTDTQYF.

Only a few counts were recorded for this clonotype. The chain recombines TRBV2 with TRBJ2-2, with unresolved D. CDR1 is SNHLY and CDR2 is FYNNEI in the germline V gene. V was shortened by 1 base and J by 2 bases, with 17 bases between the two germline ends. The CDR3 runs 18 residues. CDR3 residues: CASSEEDPKRVNTGELFF. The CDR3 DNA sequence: TGTGCCAGCAGTGAAGAGGACCCAAAAAGGGTCAACACCGGGGAGCTGTTTTTT.

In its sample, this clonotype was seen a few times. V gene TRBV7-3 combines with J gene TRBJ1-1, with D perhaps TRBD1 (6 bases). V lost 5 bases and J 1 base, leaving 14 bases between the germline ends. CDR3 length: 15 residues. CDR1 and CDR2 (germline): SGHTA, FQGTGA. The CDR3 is CASSPQGNQNTEAFF. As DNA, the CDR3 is TGTGCCAGCAGCCCCCAGGGGAACCAGAACACTGAAGCTTTCTTT.

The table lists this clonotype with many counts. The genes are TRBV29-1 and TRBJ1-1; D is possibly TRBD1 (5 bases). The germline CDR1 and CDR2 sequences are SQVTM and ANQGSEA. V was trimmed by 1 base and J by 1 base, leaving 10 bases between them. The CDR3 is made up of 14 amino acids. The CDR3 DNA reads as TGCAGCGTTGAAGCCTATGGACAGAACACTGAAGCTTTCTTT. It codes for CSVEAYGQNTEAFF.

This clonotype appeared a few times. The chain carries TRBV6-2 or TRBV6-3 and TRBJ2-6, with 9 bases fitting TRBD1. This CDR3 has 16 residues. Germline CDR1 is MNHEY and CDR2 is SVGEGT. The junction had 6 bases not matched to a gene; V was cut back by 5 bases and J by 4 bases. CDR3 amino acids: CASSTTGGSGANVLTF. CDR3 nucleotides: TGTGCCAGCAGTACCACAGGGGGCTCCGGGGCCAACGTCCTGACTTTC.

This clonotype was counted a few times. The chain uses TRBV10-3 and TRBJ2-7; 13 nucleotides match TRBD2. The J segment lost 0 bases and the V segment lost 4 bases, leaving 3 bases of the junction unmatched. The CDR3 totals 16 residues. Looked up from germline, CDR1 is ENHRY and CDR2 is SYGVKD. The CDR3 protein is CAISALAGGSSYEQYF. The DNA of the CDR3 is TGTGCCATCAGTGCACTAGCGGGGGGGAGCTCCTACGAGCAGTACTTC.

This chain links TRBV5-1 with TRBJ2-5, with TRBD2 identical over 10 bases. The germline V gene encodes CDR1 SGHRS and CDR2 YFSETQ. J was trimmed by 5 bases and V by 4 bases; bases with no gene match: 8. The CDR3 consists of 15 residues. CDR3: CASSPHPGLAETQYF. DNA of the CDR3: TGCGCCAGCAGCCCACACCCGGGACTAGCGGAGACCCAGTACTTC.

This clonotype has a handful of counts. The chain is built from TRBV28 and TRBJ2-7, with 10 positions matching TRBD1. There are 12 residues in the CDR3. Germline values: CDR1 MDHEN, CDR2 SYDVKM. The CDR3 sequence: CASSSSGTGAFV. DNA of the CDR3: TGTGCCAGCAGTTCCTCCGGGACAGGGGCGTTCGTC.

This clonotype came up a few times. The CDR3 DNA reads as TGCAGTGCTAGGAAGTCAGTCACAGATACGCAGTATTTT. Protein sequence: CSARKSVTDTQYF. The chain couples TRBV20-1 to TRBJ2-3; the D is unclear. The CDR3 is 13 residues long. The V end was cut by 3 bases, the J end by 2 bases, with 9 bases between. Germline V gives CDR1 DFQATT, CDR2 SNEGSKA (reference sequence).

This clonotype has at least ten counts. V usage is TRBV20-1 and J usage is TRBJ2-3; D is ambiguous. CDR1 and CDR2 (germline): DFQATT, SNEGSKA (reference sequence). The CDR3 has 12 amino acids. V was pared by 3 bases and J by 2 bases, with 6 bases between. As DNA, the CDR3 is TGCAGTGCTAGGGACCACACAGATACGCAGTATTTT. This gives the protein CSARDHTDTQYF.

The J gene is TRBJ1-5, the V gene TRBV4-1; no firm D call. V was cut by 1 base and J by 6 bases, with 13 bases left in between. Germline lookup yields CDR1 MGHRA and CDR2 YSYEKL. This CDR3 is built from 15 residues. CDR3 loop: CASSQAVVSRQPQHF. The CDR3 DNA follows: TGCGCCAGCAGCCAAGCGGTAGTTTCCCGTCAGCCCCAGCATTTT.

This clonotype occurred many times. CDR3 nucleotide sequence: TGCGCCAGCAGCCCCGGACATAGCAATCAGCCCCAGCATTTT. This encodes CASSPGHSNQPQHF. This chain connects TRBV5-1 to TRBJ1-5; tentative D call: TRBD1 (5 bases). The CDR3 contains 14 residues. Germline V gene sequence: CDR1 SGHRS, CDR2 YFSETQ. The germline V and J ends were trimmed by 4 bases and 0 bases, with 8 bases remaining between them.

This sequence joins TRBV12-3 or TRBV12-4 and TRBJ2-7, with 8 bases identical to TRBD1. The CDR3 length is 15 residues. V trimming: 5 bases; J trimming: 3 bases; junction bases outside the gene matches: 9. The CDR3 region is CASSPGQGALYEQYF. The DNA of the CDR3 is TGTGCCAGCAGTCCTGGACAGGGTGCTCTCTACGAGCAGTACTTC.